This T cell receptor (beta chain) appears in the sequencing data of a study of OX40 agonist ivuxolimab in advanced cancers. A note on the overall study: Ivuxolimab, which targeted the costimulatory receptor OX40 (CD134), was an agonistic, fully human IgG2 monoclonal antibody. Intravenous ivuxolimab was administered to patients every 2 weeks at six dose levels: 0.01, 0.1, 0.3, 1.5, 3 and 10 mg/kg. Among the 52 dose-escalation patients, about 19 had hepatocellular carcinoma, around 15 melanoma, 9 renal cell carcinoma and 9 head and neck cancer. In the dose-escalation cohort, roughly 80% of patients were male, and the mean age was roughly 60 years, with a range of about 23 to 90. Prior anti-PD-1, anti-PD-L1 or anti-CTLA-4 therapy was permitted, and 40% of dose-escalation patients had received checkpoint inhibitors. Three dose-escalation patients achieved partial responses, one with hepatocellular carcinoma and two with cutaneous melanoma. The purpose of peripheral TCRbeta sequencing was to test whether ivuxolimab changed TCR sequence diversity and led to clonal T-cell expansion. The paper covers the monotherapy dose-escalation part of the phase I ivuxolimab trial, which included N ≈ 50 patients. Here is what the overall study found, with its caveats: At doses from 0.1 to 3.0 mg/kg, clonal expansion was seen in both CD4+ and CD8+ blood T cells between baseline and week 6. Antigen specificity was not determined for the clonally expanded peripheral T cells. After ivuxolimab, more expanded clones were found on average in CD8+ T cells than in CD4+ T cells. In the 0.1-3.0 mg/kg groups, partial responders were among the patients with the lowest normalized peripheral clonal expansion, particularly in CD8+ T cells. Low levels of normalized T-cell clonal expansion were also seen in some patients who did not respond.

The CDR3 sequence holds 15 residues, the cysteine and phenylalanine included. Only CDR3 DNA is held: 45 bases, read in frame from base 1. The germline V end is reduced by 5 bases and the J end by 5 bases; junction bases left unmatched: 10. As encoded in the germline V gene, CDR1 is SGHAT while CDR2 is FQNNGV. To sequence the TCRbeta CDR3 region, genomic DNA was isolated from the sorted cells. The immunoSEQ Assay was used to sequence the TCRbeta CDR3 regions. TCRdb limited this immuneACCESS table to in-frame rearrangements with V and J called. A share of clones is missing; checked studies link under half to unresolved V genes, and the rest is unexplained. This sample comprises over 40,000 clones, around 80% of them detected only once. Around 6.8% of the sample is taken by the ten largest. Patients with autoimmune disease history or receiving systemic immunosuppression were excluded from the trial. Peripheral blood for TCR sequencing was drawn from every dose cohort at baseline, at cycle 4 day 1 and at cycle 7 day 1. The samples were taken from a phase I, first-in-human, multicenter, open-label dose-escalation trial of ivuxolimab. Adults with locally advanced or metastatic melanoma, renal cell carcinoma, hepatocellular carcinoma or head and neck squamous cell carcinoma were enrolled in the trial. Before TCR sequencing, CD4+ T cells and CD8+ T cells from peripheral blood were sorted into separate populations.

Comments on this clone: Its target antigen remains unknown. No much larger clone exists at a distance of one base, and base qualities are not known.

This chain is built from TRBV11-2 and TRBJ2-7; 9 bases in the middle match TRBD2. Specimen: CD4+ or CD8+ T cells sorted from blood, collected in a trial of the OX40 agonist ivuxolimab. This TCR was recovered from an adult with an advanced solid tumor such as melanoma, head and neck, liver or kidney cancer. The CDR3 protein: CASSRLLAGLDEQYF. The bases read TGTGCCAGCAGCCGACTTCTAGCGGGACTGGACGAGCAGTACTTC.